This T cell receptor (beta chain) emerged from a study of response to subunit inactivated influenza vaccine. Germline V CDR1 and CDR2: LGHDT, YNNKEL (reference sequence). The CDR3 has 16 amino acids. V lost 0 bases to trimming and J lost 0 bases, with 9 bases between them. TCRdb used MiXCR to reprocess the RT-PCR reads, holding one entry per CDR3 protein. The repertoire holds about 190,000 distinct CDR3 sequences, around 15% seen once, with under 30% in the top ten. The study's findings and limits: With each seasonal influenza vaccination, the authors suggested, few new T cells are recruited.

Only a few counts were recorded for this clonotype. What it binds is unknown. The material was CD8+ T cells sorted from PBMCs, obtained 5 to 6 days after vaccination. V gene TRBV3-1 combines with J gene TRBJ2-1; D unclear. This sequence was found in a man over 45 who received an inactivated influenza vaccine. The CDR3 sequence: CASSQDQTISYNEQFF. Here the CDR3 DNA reads TGTGCCAGCAGCCAAGATCAAACGATCTCCTACAATGAGCAGTTCTTC.